This TCR beta chain derives from a study of cytomegalovirus exposure and HLA in healthy donors. The CDR3 has 12 amino acids. Germline values: CDR1 SGHTA, CDR2 FQGNSA. PCR employed 60 Vbeta and 13 Jbeta primers. Profiling relied on immunoSEQ multiplex PCR, and the TCRdb table lists in-frame clones only, not all of them. The table records roughly 110,000 clones, 75% of them present only once. This clonotype was sampled from a man in his forties in good health and CMV-seronegative. The specimen sequenced was PBMCs. The chain is built from TRBV7-2 and TRBJ2-5; D unresolved. Judging by the DNA end, TRBJ2-7 fits better; the J call may be wrong. Written as DNA, the CDR3 is TGTGCCAGCAGCTTAGCCTCGCTCGAGCAGTACTTC. Encoded protein: CASSLASLEQYF.